This T cell receptor (beta chain) came from a study of PD-1 blockade in classical Hodgkin lymphoma. The study's findings and limits: Underlying causes for the observed repertoire differences were not defined, possibly disease activity or prior therapy. TCR diversity rose significantly by C4D1 in CD4+ but not CD8+ cells. Complete responders entered with baseline diversity on par with newly diagnosed patients, the results showed.

Germline V gene lookup returns CDR1 SGHTA and CDR2 FQGTGA. Trimming took 5 bases from V and 0 from J; bases not matched to a gene: 9. CDR3 length: 16 amino acids. Here immunoSEQ multiplex PCR was the method, and the copy in TCRdb shows in-frame clones only, minus some. The table has some 34,000 clones, less than 75% seen once; the top ten hold about 3.8%. Time point indicated: cycle 4 day 1 (C4D1), after 6 weeks of nivolumab. Brentuximab vedotin exposure varied, and every patient relapsed after autologous stem cell transplantation. As to this clone: Its cognate antigen is unknown.

The V and J genes are TRBV7-3 and TRBJ1-1, with TRBD1 identical over 7 bases. Sequencing used peripheral blood mononuclear cells (PBMCs), obtained before the fourth cycle of nivolumab. The clonotype originates from a human donor with classical Hodgkin lymphoma. CDR3 nucleotides: TGTGCCAGCAGCCCCGGTCACGGGACAGTGAACACTGAAGCTTTCTTT. Residues: CASSPGHGTVNTEAFF.